Listed here are 26 T cell receptor beta chains from one sample, sequenced in a study of sequential checkpoint blockade in melanoma. Libraries were prepared by immunoSEQ multiplex PCR; TCRdb keeps only in-frame clonotypes and omits some of them. The top ten hold approximately 8.6% of the sample, which has 5,000 or so clones, approximately 23% seen once. Stated treatment: randomized to nivolumab then ipilimumab (arm A) or the reverse (arm B). The sample in question was tumor tissue (inferred from file names), obtained from a patient given nivolumab and ipilimumab in sequence. These receptors all stem from a human donor with melanoma.

This clone was seen only a few times. The J gene is TRBJ1-4, the V gene TRBV28; D not certain. V was trimmed by 3 bases and J by 6 bases, leaving 11 bases between them. The CDR3 loop spans 14 amino acids. CDR1 is MDHEN and CDR2 is SYDVKM in the germline V gene. CDR3 DNA: TGTGCCAGCAGTTTCCCCAGTTTTTATGAAAAACTGTTTTTT. Translated, it gives CASSFPSFYEKLFF. The full variable domain, with the rest looked up from reference TRBV28 and TRBJ1-4, is DVKVTQSSRYLVKRTGEKVFLECVQDMDHENMFWYRQDPGLGLRLIYFSYDVKMKEKGDIPEGYSVSREKKERFSLILESASTNQTSMYLCASSFPSFYEKLFFGSGTQLSVL.

This clone was observed a handful of times. V is TRBV6-8 and J is TRBJ2-4; maybe TRBD1 (6 bases). This CDR3 is built from 14 residues. The germline CDR1 and CDR2 sequences are MNHGY and SAAAGT. Between the trimmed V and J ends, which lost 7 bases and 1 base, there was a span of 11 bases. The CDR3 DNA is TGTGCCAGCACCGCAGGGGTTGCCAAAAACATTCAGTACTTC. Protein: CASTAGVAKNIQYF.

CDR3 region: CAWSVGGGPADTQYF. The DNA of the CDR3 is TGTGCCTGGAGTGTGGGGGGAGGTCCCGCAGATACGCAGTATTTT. The chain is built from TRBV30 and TRBJ2-3, with a possible D match to TRBD2 (6 bases). With 0 bases removed from V and 4 bases from J, the gap between germline ends came to 14 bases. CDR1 is GTSNPN, CDR2 SVGIG, per germline (reference sequence). This CDR3 has 15 amino acids.

The rearrangement uses TRBV19 and TRBJ1-2; TRBD1 matches 7 bases. Germline V gene lookup returns CDR1 LNHDA and CDR2 SQIVND (reference sequence). J lost 8 bases, V lost 7 bases, and 16 bases had no gene match. This CDR3 region has 15 residues. CDR3 sequence (DNA): TGTGCCAGTACCCCGAGCCGGTCACAGGGGTGGGGCTACACCTTC. Its protein is CASTPSRSQGWGYTF.

This clone is medium-sized (0.01 to 0.1%). V usage is TRBV6-8 and J usage is TRBJ2-7; 7 nucleotides match TRBD1. The germline CDR1 and CDR2 sequences are MNHGY and SAAAGT. V was clipped by 0 bases and J by 4 bases; unmatched bases: 6. The CDR3 consists of 15 residues. This CDR3 is CASSYSIGQVYEQYF. The CDR3 nucleotides are TGTGCCAGCAGTTACTCGATCGGACAGGTATACGAGCAGTACTTC.

There are a few counts of this clone. The chain has TRBV6-8 and TRBJ1-2; D is unresolved. The CDR3 runs to 12 residues. Trimming took off 5 bases at V and 1 base at J, with 5 bases between the two ends. Germline V gene sequence: CDR1 MNHGY, CDR2 SAAAGT. The CDR3 loop is CASSPGNYGYTF. The CDR3 coding sequence is TGTGCCAGCAGTCCGGGTAACTATGGCTACACCTTC.

CDR3 loop: CATSINRFAGELFF. The CDR3 DNA follows: TGTGCCACCAGCATCAACCGCTTCGCCGGGGAGCTGTTTTTT. The chain combines TRBV15 with TRBJ2-2; unclear D gene. Trimming took off 4 bases at V and 6 bases at J, with 12 bases between the two ends. The CDR3 length is 14 residues. The germline V gene has CDR1 LNHNV and CDR2 YYDKDF (reference sequence).

In nucleotides, the CDR3 is TGTGCCAGCAGTGATGAAAACACTGAAGCTTTCTTT. It encodes CASSDENTEAFF. The J gene is TRBJ1-1, the V gene TRBV9, with no clear D. Germline V gene lookup returns CDR1 SGDLS and CDR2 YYNGEE. The CDR3 has 12 residues. V dropped 5 bases and J dropped 2 bases, with 7 bases sitting between them.

J is TRBJ2-1 and V is TRBV5-1; D not resolved. Germline V CDR1 and CDR2: SGHRS, YFSETQ. This CDR3 comprises 14 residues. Trimming pared 0 bases from V and 5 bases from J, leaving 9 bases between. The chain's CDR3 is CASSLAGFHNEQFF. CDR3 sequence (DNA): TGCGCCAGCAGCTTGGCCGGGTTCCACAATGAGCAGTTCTTC.

Here the CDR3 DNA reads TGTGCCAGCAGCGGGGGGGGCGTCACTGAAGCTTTCTTT. It is translated as CASSGGGVTEAFF. The chain recombines TRBV14 with TRBJ1-1; the D gene is possibly TRBD1 (6 bases). CDR1 and CDR2 from the germline V gene are SGHDN and FVKESK. The CDR3 contains 13 residues. V was cut by 5 bases and J by 4 bases, with 11 bases left in between.

This clone was seen at least ten times. J is TRBJ2-7 and V is TRBV11-3; maybe TRBD2 (6 bases). V lost 0 bases and J lost 2, with 14 bases in between. The CDR3 totals 16 residues. The germline V gene encodes CDR1 SGHNT and CDR2 YENEEA. The CDR3 sequence is CASSLDGGKDPYEQYF. The CDR3 DNA is TGTGCCAGCAGCTTAGACGGAGGGAAGGATCCCTACGAGCAGTACTTC.

This clone showed up just a few times. The V gene is TRBV29-1, the J gene TRBJ1-3; D is possibly TRBD1 (6 bases). Trimming pared 7 bases from V and 2 bases from J, leaving 15 bases between. Germline V gene data show CDR1 as SQVTM and CDR2 as ANQGSEA. The CDR3 extends over 14 amino acids. CDR3: CSAAGDLTGNTIYF. CDR3 nucleotide sequence: TGCAGCGCAGCAGGGGATCTGACTGGAAACACCATATATTTT.

This chain joins TRBV2 and TRBJ2-5; unclear D gene. Germline CDR1 reads SNHLY; CDR2 reads FYNNEI. This CDR3 comprises 13 residues. V lost 1 base and J 6 bases, leaving 9 bases between the germline ends. In DNA form, the CDR3 reads TGTGCCAGCAGTGAAGGCGGTAGCCAGACCCAGTACTTC. Translated: CASSEGGSQTQYF. The full variable domain, with the rest looked up from reference TRBV2 and TRBJ2-5, is EPEVTQTPSHQVTQMGQEVILRCVPISNHLYFYWYRQILGQKVEFLVSFYNNEISEKSEIFDDQFSVERPDGSNFTLKIRSTKLEDSAMYFCASSEGGSQTQYFGPGTRLLVL.

The rearrangement uses TRBV19 and TRBJ1-5; D is possibly TRBD1 (5 bases). V lost 5 bases and J 5 bases, leaving 13 bases between the germline ends. This CDR3 is built from 14 residues. Germline V lookup: CDR1 LNHDA, CDR2 SQIVND (reference sequence). DNA of the CDR3: TGTGCCAGTAGTTTGGGCAGGGTCGATCAGCCCCAGCATTTT. As protein: CASSLGRVDQPQHF. Filled out from reference TRBV19 and TRBJ1-5, the complete variable domain reads DGGITQSPKYLFRKEGQNVTLSCEQNLNHDAMYWYRQDPGQGLRLIYYSQIVNDFQKGDIAEGYSVSREKKESFPLTVTSAQKNPTAFYLCASSLGRVDQPQHFGDGTRLSIL.

The chain recombines TRBV9 with TRBJ2-3; 10 nucleotides align to TRBD1. V lost 3 bases and J lost 4; bases outside the gene matches: 8. CDR3 size: 16 residues. Germline V gene lookup returns CDR1 SGDLS and CDR2 YYNGEE. CDR3 sequence (DNA): TGTGCCAGCAGCGCCTGGGACAGGGGAGGCCCAGATACGCAGTATTTT. It is translated as CASSAWDRGGPDTQYF.

This clone was picked up a small number of times. The rearrangement joins TRBV28 to TRBJ2-3; D is undetermined. The CDR3 spans 17 residues. V gave up 1 base and J gave up 0 bases, with 14 bases separating them. Looked up from germline, CDR1 is MDHEN and CDR2 is SYDVKM. CDR3 sequence: CASSLYSSVPSTDTQYF. CDR3 in DNA: TGTGCCAGCAGTTTATATTCTTCAGTCCCTAGCACAGATACGCAGTATTTT.

This sequence joins TRBV19 and TRBJ2-1; 12 nucleotides line up with TRBD2. The J segment lost 6 bases and the V segment lost 5 bases, leaving 8 bases of the junction unmatched. CDR1 and CDR2 from the germline V gene are LNHDA and SQIVND (reference sequence). CDR3 length equals 16 residues. The CDR3 DNA sequence: TGTGCCAGTAGTGCAACTAGCGGGGGGAACAGCAATGAGCAGTTCTTC. Protein product: CASSATSGGNSNEQFF.

This clone is labeled as large. The chain uses TRBV10-3 and TRBJ2-7; D might be TRBD1 (5 bases). Trimming pared 2 bases from V and 3 bases from J, leaving 8 bases between. The CDR3 totals 13 residues. In germline, CDR1 is ENHRY, CDR2 SYGVKD. CDR3 in DNA: TGTGCCATCAGTGAGCCAGGGATCTACGAGCAGTACTTC. Residues: CAISEPGIYEQYF.

The chain joins TRBV28 to TRBJ2-7; possibly TRBD1 for D (6 bases). V was shortened by 5 bases and J by 4 bases, with 12 bases between the two germline ends. Germline CDR1 MDHEN, CDR2 SYDVKM. The CDR3 covers 13 residues. Written as DNA, the CDR3 is TGTGCCAGCAGTCCCCTGGGGGCGTACGAGCAGTACTTC. Translation: CASSPLGAYEQYF.

The CDR3 sequence: CASRDRGFEQYF. CDR3 bases: TGTGCCAGTAGGGACAGGGGGTTCGAGCAGTACTTC. This sequence joins TRBV19 and TRBJ2-7; 10 bases are shared with TRBD1. In germline, CDR1 is LNHDA, CDR2 SQIVND (reference sequence). V was clipped by 6 bases and J by 6 bases; unmatched bases: 2. The CDR3 covers 12 residues. Filled out from reference TRBV19 and TRBJ2-7, the complete variable domain reads DGGITQSPKYLFRKEGQNVTLSCEQNLNHDAMYWYRQDPGQGLRLIYYSQIVNDFQKGDIAEGYSVSREKKESFPLTVTSAQKNPTAFYLCASRDRGFEQYFGPGTRLTVT.

V and J are TRBV29-1 and TRBJ2-5; TRBD2 aligns across 14 bases. The CDR3 length is 15 residues. Germline trimming cut 7 bases from V and 0 bases from J; bases unmatched to any gene: 4. The germline CDR1 and CDR2 sequences are SQVTM and ANQGSEA. The CDR3 reads CSAGTSGSHQETQYF. The CDR3 DNA sequence: TGCAGCGCCGGGACTAGCGGGAGCCACCAAGAGACCCAGTACTTC.

This clone was seen a few times. The rearrangement joins TRBV23-1 to TRBJ2-1; TRBD1 aligns across 7 bases. TRBV23-1 is placed among ORFs of uncertain function. Unmatched junction bases numbered 5, after V lost 6 bases and J lost 6 bases. The CDR3 spans 13 residues. Here the CDR3 reads CASSWDRTNEQFF. The DNA of the CDR3 is TGCGCCAGCAGCTGGGACAGAACCAATGAGCAGTTCTTC.

This clone appeared a few times. This sequence joins TRBV11-3 and TRBJ2-2, with D possibly being TRBD1 or TRBD2 (5 bases each). CDR1 is SGHNT, CDR2 YENEEA, per germline. Trimming shortened V by 3 bases and J by 3 bases, and 11 bases separated the two germline ends. This CDR3 is built from 15 residues. The CDR3 coding sequence is TGTGCCAGCAGCTTGGGAGTGGGGGACACCGGGGAGCTGTTTTTT. It codes for CASSLGVGDTGELFF.

Only a few counts were recorded for this clone. The chain employs TRBV28 and TRBJ1-1; D perhaps matches TRBD1 (6 bases). There are 14 residues in the CDR3. Germline V lookup: CDR1 MDHEN, CDR2 SYDVKM. V lost 3 bases and J lost 1, with 9 bases in between. As DNA, the CDR3 is TGTGCCAGCAGTTTGGGGGGGCCGAACACTGAAGCTTTCTTT. This gives the protein CASSLGGPNTEAFF. Looking up the rest from reference TRBV28 and TRBJ1-1 gives the full variable domain: DVKVTQSSRYLVKRTGEKVFLECVQDMDHENMFWYRQDPGLGLRLIYFSYDVKMKEKGDIPEGYSVSREKKERFSLILESASTNQTSMYLCASSLGGPNTEAFFGQGTRLTVV.

The rearrangement uses TRBV21-1 and TRBJ2-3; the table's D call, TRBD2, was not checked against the DNA. TRBV21-1 is a recognized pseudogene. The CDR3 has 12 residues. The CDR3 coding sequence is TGTGCCAGCAGCCCGGGAACAGATACGCAGTATTTT. This translates into CASSPGTDTQYF.

This clone was counted a few times. The DNA for the CDR3 is TGTGCCAGCAGCTTAGTGGGGGACAATGAGCAGTTCTTC. It encodes CASSLVGDNEQFF. The chain has TRBV7-1 and TRBJ2-1; the D call may be TRBD1 or TRBD2 (5 bases each). TRBV7-1 is assigned to the ORF class and has an uncertain function. Trimming cost V 4 bases and J 5 bases, with 9 bases left between them. The CDR3 has 13 amino acids.